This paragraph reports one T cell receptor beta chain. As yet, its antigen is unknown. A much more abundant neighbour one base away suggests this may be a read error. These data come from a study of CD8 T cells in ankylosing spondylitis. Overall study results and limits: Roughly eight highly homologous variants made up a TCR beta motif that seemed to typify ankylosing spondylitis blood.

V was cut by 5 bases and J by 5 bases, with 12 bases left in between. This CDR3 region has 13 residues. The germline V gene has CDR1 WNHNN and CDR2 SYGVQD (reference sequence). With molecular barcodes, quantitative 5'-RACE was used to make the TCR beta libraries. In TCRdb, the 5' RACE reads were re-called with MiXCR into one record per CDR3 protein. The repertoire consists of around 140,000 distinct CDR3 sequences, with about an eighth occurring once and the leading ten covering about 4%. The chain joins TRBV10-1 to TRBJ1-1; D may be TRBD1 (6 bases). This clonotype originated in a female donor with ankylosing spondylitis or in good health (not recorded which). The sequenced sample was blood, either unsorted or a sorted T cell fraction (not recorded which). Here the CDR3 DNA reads TGCGCCAGCAGTCAGGGGCCGAAGACTGAAGCTTTCTTT. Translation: CASSQGPKTEAFF.